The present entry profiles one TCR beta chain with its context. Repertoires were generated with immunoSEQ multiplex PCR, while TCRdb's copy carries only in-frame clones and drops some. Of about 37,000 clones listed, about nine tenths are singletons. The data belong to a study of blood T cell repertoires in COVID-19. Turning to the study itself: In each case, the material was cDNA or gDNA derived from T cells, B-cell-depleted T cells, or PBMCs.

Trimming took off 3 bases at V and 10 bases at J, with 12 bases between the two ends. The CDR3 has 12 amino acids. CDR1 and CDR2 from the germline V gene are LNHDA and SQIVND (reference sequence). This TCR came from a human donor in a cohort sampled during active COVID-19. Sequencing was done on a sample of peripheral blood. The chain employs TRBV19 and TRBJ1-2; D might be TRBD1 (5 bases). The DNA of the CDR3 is TGTGCCAGTAGTATCACAGGCACCTACTACACCTTC. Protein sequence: CASSITGTYYTF.